The 13 T cell receptor beta chains below come from one sample, sequenced in a study of vaccination effects on CD4 cells after COVID-19. Having been cultured for roughly 9 days, the cells underwent CD4+ T cell isolation. The vaccine given was either BNT162b2 or mRNA-1273, in two doses. Their target antigens are unknown. Assay used: immunoSEQ multiplex PCR; TCRdb lists only in-frame clones, some missing. The profile shows approximately 74,000 clones, nearly 75% of them singletons. This sample comprised CD4+ T cells from PBMCs cultured without peptide, obtained after COVID-19 vaccination. The receptors originated from a human donor who received a COVID-19 vaccine.

The CDR3 is CASNRVGDSGNTIYF. CDR3 sequence (DNA): TGTGCCAGTAACCGCGTGGGTGATTCTGGAAACACCATATATTTT. This chain joins TRBV19 and TRBJ1-3; no clear D. This CDR3 is 15 amino acids long. V lost 7 bases to trimming and J lost 1 base, with 14 bases between them. Germline V CDR1 and CDR2: LNHDA, SQIVND (reference sequence).

This chain connects TRBV30 to TRBJ1-2; D is possibly TRBD1 (6 bases). Germline V CDR1 and CDR2: GTSNPN, SVGIG (reference sequence). Trimming left V 3 bases short and J 7 bases short, with 9 bases between. The length of the CDR3 is 11 residues. This CDR3 reads CAWRRGGGYTF. In DNA form, the CDR3 reads TGTGCCTGGAGACGAGGGGGTGGCTACACCTTC.

J is TRBJ1-6 and V is TRBV19; a weak D match, TRBD1 (5 bases). The CDR3 totals 15 residues. The germline CDR1 and CDR2 sequences are LNHDA and SQIVND (reference sequence). V was shortened by 7 bases and J by 5 bases, with 15 bases between the two germline ends. The CDR3, as DNA: TGTGCCAGTACCCCGGAGGGGACCAATAATTCACCCCTCCACTTT. Encoded protein: CASTPEGTNNSPLHF.

The count of this clone is one. This chain joins TRBV19 and TRBJ2-2; 11 bases align to TRBD1. Germline V gene sequence: CDR1 LNHDA, CDR2 SQIVND (reference sequence). This CDR3 spans 18 amino acids. The V gene end was trimmed by 5 bases and the J gene end by 0 bases; junction bases not matched to a gene: 8. In nucleotides, the CDR3 is TGTGCCAGTAGTCCCGGGACAGGGGGATTTACGAACACCGGGGAGCTGTTTTTT. Amino acid sequence: CASSPGTGGFTNTGELFF.

The chain recombines TRBV7-2 with TRBJ2-5; D gene unclear. Germline V CDR1 and CDR2: SGHTA, FQGNSA. V shed 3 bases and J shed 4 bases, with 12 bases lying between them. This CDR3 is 14 amino acids long. CDR3 protein: CASSLGLVRETQYF. CDR3 nucleotides: TGTGCCAGCAGCTTGGGCCTCGTCCGAGAGACCCAGTACTTC.

The chain has TRBV9 and TRBJ2-5; D is possibly TRBD1 (6 bases). Germline CDR1 reads SGDLS; CDR2 reads YYNGEE. The V end was cut by 0 bases, the J end by 4 bases, with 22 bases between. The CDR3 consists of 18 residues. The CDR3, as DNA: TGTGCCAGCAGCGTAGGGGGACATGGACAGTCTGCTGGAGAGACCCAGTACTTC. It codes for CASSVGGHGQSAGETQYF.

CDR3 amino acids: CASIETKGVRTEAFF. The CDR3 coding sequence is TGTGCCAGCATTGAGACGAAGGGGGTGAGGACTGAAGCTTTCTTT. The chain carries TRBV28 and TRBJ1-1; D may be TRBD1 (6 bases). There are 15 residues in the CDR3. V gave up 7 bases and J gave up 5 bases, with 20 bases separating them. CDR1 MDHEN and CDR2 SYDVKM come from the germline V gene. Combining the CDR3 with reference TRBV28 and TRBJ1-1 gives the whole variable domain DVKVTQSSRYLVKRTGEKVFLECVQDMDHENMFWYRQDPGLGLRLIYFSYDVKMKEKGDIPEGYSVSREKKERFSLILESASTNQTSMYLCASIETKGVRTEAFFGQGTRLTVV.

This chain links TRBV29-1 with TRBJ2-2, with D maybe TRBD2 (6 bases). V shed 7 bases and J shed 0 bases, with 21 bases lying between them. The germline CDR1 and CDR2 sequences are SQVTM and ANQGSEA. This CDR3 has 17 residues. The CDR3 loop is CSARGGSQRTNTGELFF. The CDR3 DNA sequence: TGCAGCGCCCGTGGGGGGAGCCAGCGGACGAACACCGGGGAGCTGTTTTTT.

This chain connects TRBV4-1 to TRBJ2-3; 10 bases agree with TRBD2. Per the germline V gene, CDR1 is MGHRA and CDR2 is YSYEKL. After removal of 4 bases from V and 5 bases from J, the junction contained 15 bases not matched to a gene. The CDR3 consists of 18 residues. CDR3 nucleotide sequence: TGCGCCAGCAGCCCGTTACAGGCCGGGACTAGCGCGAGAGATACGCAGTATTTT. Encoded protein: CASSPLQAGTSARDTQYF.

The table lists this clone with a few counts. The chain combines TRBV15 with TRBJ2-7; D unclear. Germline assignment: CDR1 LNHNV and CDR2 YYDKDF (reference sequence). V shed 0 bases and J shed 1 base, with 16 bases lying between them. CDR3 length: 17 residues. CDR3 coding DNA: TGTGCCACCAGCAGAGATCAGAACAGCCCGTTATCCTACGAGCAGTACGTC. As protein: CATSRDQNSPLSYEQYV.

This clone showed up just a few times. The chain couples TRBV5-1 to TRBJ2-1; the match to TRBD1 covers 7 bases. The CDR3 length is 14 residues. Germline CDR1 is SGHRS and CDR2 is YFSETQ. V dropped 6 bases and J dropped 4; count of bases not matched to a gene: 7. This chain's CDR3 is CASTVGQSYNEQFF. CDR3 DNA: TGCGCCAGCACAGTGGGACAGAGTTACAATGAGCAGTTCTTC.

This clone was seen only once. V gene TRBV2 combines with J gene TRBJ2-2; a weak D match, TRBD2 (5 bases). The V end was cut by 7 bases, the J end by 0 bases, with 9 bases between. The CDR3 totals 14 residues. Germline CDR1 and CDR2: SNHLY and FYNNEI. CDR3 DNA sequence: TGTGCCAGCAACGGACTTGCGAACACCGGGGAGCTGTTTTTT. Translated, it gives CASNGLANTGELFF.

This chain connects TRBV5-1 to TRBJ1-1, with 9 nucleotides matching TRBD1. The V gene's germline CDR1 is SGHRS and CDR2 YFSETQ. V lost 1 base to trimming and J lost 5 bases; unmatched junction nucleotides: 12. This CDR3 is built from 17 residues. The CDR3, as DNA: TGCGCCAGCAGCTTGACAGGGGGCGCGAAAGATTGGACTGAAGCTTTCTTT. Translating gives CASSLTGGAKDWTEAFF.